The 29 T cell receptor beta chains given below trace back to one sample, sequenced in a study of vaccination and CD4 T cells after COVID-19. Scientists ran DNA taken from cultured CD4+ T cells through the Oncomine TCR Beta short-read assay for sequencing. TCRdb ran MiXCR on the PCR reads and lists one entry per CDR3 protein. This sample has about 24,000 distinct CDR3 sequences, with 40% to 55% found just once. No antigen has been identified for these receptors. Time point described: late sampling 161 to 241 days after vaccination in a few convalescent patients. Described treatment: approximately 9-day PBMC culture with coronavirus spike peptide pools or control peptides (ViraFEST assay). Here the sequenced sample was CD4+ T cells from blood, cultured in vitro, taken about 7 months after SARS-CoV-2 vaccination. These receptors originate from a human donor who had recovered from COVID-19.

A few counts support this clonotype. Here the CDR3 DNA reads TGCAGTGCTAGGGGGGGAGGAGGAAACACCATATATTTT. Amino acids: CSARGGGGNTIYF. The chain couples TRBV20-1 to TRBJ1-3; D is perhaps TRBD1 (5 bases). Germline lookup yields CDR1 DFQATT and CDR2 SNEGSKA (reference sequence). Trimming cost V 3 bases and J 4 bases, with 10 bases left between them. The CDR3 sequence is 13 residues long.

The rearrangement joins TRBV20-1 to TRBJ2-3; D unresolved. The V gene lost 8 bases and the J gene lost 2 bases, with 11 bases spanning the gap. Germline lookup yields CDR1 DFQATT and CDR2 SNEGSKA (reference sequence). The CDR3 contains 12 residues. CDR3 residues: CSSEDFTDTQYF. In DNA, the CDR3 is TGCAGTTCAGAGGATTTCACAGATACGCAGTATTTT.

The V gene is TRBV5-1, the J gene TRBJ1-2; D is uncertain. The germline V gene encodes CDR1 SGHRS and CDR2 YFSETQ. The CDR3 is 15 residues long. The V gene lost 0 bases and the J gene lost 6 bases, with 15 bases spanning the gap. The CDR3 DNA reads as TGCGCCAGCAGCTTGGATGTAGGCTCTGGGAATGGCTACACCTTC. Its translation is CASSLDVGSGNGYTF.

This chain joins TRBV20-1 and TRBJ1-1; D not certain. Germline-derived CDR1 and CDR2 are DFQATT and SNEGSKA (reference sequence). This CDR3 region has 13 residues. Trimming cost V 6 bases and J 1 base, with 12 bases left between them. CDR3 protein: CSAFWWGNTEAFF. The CDR3 DNA is TGCAGTGCCTTTTGGTGGGGGAACACTGAAGCTTTCTTT.

This clonotype was seen a few times. At one end, the junction sequence differs from germline, possibly due to a read error. V gene TRBV7-2 combines with J gene TRBJ2-3, with 9 nucleotides matching TRBD1. The CDR3 length is 13 residues. Germline CDR1 and CDR2: SGHTA and FQGNSA. The CDR3 reads CASSFLLGQGQTF. The DNA of the CDR3 is TGTGCCAGCAGCTTCCTCTTGGGACAGGGACAAACTTTT.

The rearrangement links TRBV20-1 to TRBJ2-7, with a weak D call TRBD2 (5 bases). Germline V gene lookup returns CDR1 DFQATT and CDR2 SNEGSKA (reference sequence). This CDR3 has 14 residues. Trimming took off 4 bases at V and 4 bases at J, with 17 bases between the two ends. The CDR3 DNA is TGCAGTGCTATCCATCCCGGGATCCGTTACGAGCAGTACTTC. Its translation is CSAIHPGIRYEQYF.

The chain is built from TRBV5-1 and TRBJ2-5, with TRBD2 matching over 14 bases. CDR3 size: 16 residues. Germline V gene lookup returns CDR1 SGHRS and CDR2 YFSETQ. Losses at the gene ends were 4 bases for V and 4 bases for J; bases not matched to a gene: 6. The CDR3 is CASSGGLAGVGETQYF. The CDR3 nucleotides read TGCGCCAGCAGCGGGGGACTAGCGGGAGTCGGAGAGACCCAGTACTTC.

This clonotype has more than one count but fewer than ten. The rearrangement uses TRBV20-1 and TRBJ2-1; D gene uncertain. Germline lookup yields CDR1 DFQATT and CDR2 SNEGSKA (reference sequence). Deletions cut 6 bases from V and 2 bases from J, with 14 bases between. The length of the CDR3 is 14 residues. The CDR3 DNA reads as TGCAGTGCCTGGGCCAGCGTACCCTACAATGAGCAGTTCTTC. Translating it yields CSAWASVPYNEQFF.

This clonotype has a handful of counts. CDR3 bases: TGTGCCAGCACCGCAGGGTGGTCGAGCACTGAAGCTTTCTTT. Translation: CASTAGWSSTEAFF. The chain has TRBV7-6 and TRBJ1-1; tentatively, D is TRBD1 (5 bases). Trimming took off 7 bases at V and 4 bases at J, with 16 bases between the two ends. The CDR3 extends over 14 amino acids. The germline gives CDR1 SGHVS, CDR2 FNYEAQ. Drawing the rest from reference TRBV7-6 and TRBJ1-1, the complete variable domain is GAGVSQSPRYKVTKRGQDVALRCDPISGHVSLYWYRQALGQGPEFLTYFNYEAQQDKSGLPNDRFSAERPEGSISTLTIQRTEQRDSAMYRCASTAGWSSTEAFFGQGTRLTVV.

The gene calls are TRBV20-1 and TRBJ2-1; D gene uncertain. Trimming stripped 4 bases from V and 2 bases from J, with 18 bases between. This CDR3 spans 16 amino acids. CDR1 DFQATT and CDR2 SNEGSKA come from the germline V gene (reference sequence). CDR3 in amino acids: CSAIRRERGTYNEQFF. CDR3 bases: TGCAGTGCTATCCGTCGAGAGCGAGGAACCTACAATGAGCAGTTCTTC.

V gene TRBV7-9 combines with J gene TRBJ2-3; 9 positions agree with TRBD2. CDR1 SEHNR and CDR2 FQNEAQ come from the germline V gene (reference sequence). This CDR3 region has 17 residues. J was trimmed by 0 bases and V by 5 bases; bases with no gene match: 9. The CDR3 DNA sequence: TGTGCCAGCAGCCAGTTTCTGGGACTAGCAAGCACAGATACGCAGTATTTT. This gives the protein CASSQFLGLASTDTQYF.

The J gene is TRBJ2-2, the V gene TRBV5-4, with D tentatively TRBD1 (6 bases). The length of the CDR3 is 13 residues. The V end lost 5 bases, the J end lost 6 bases, and 11 bases lay between the germline ends. The germline CDR1 and CDR2 sequences are SGHNT and YYREEE (reference sequence). The CDR3 DNA is TGTGCCAGCAGGACCACAGGGTCCGGGGAGCTGTTTTTT. Translating gives CASRTTGSGELFF.

This clonotype was detected a few times. This chain connects TRBV4-2 to TRBJ2-5, with 12 bases identical to TRBD2. This CDR3 is 17 amino acids long. V lost 4 bases and J lost 1; bases outside the gene matches: 7. The germline V gene has CDR1 LGHNA and CDR2 YNFKEQ. CDR3: CASSLTPSGRAQETQYF. In nucleotides, the CDR3 is TGTGCCAGCAGCCTGACCCCTAGCGGGAGGGCCCAAGAGACCCAGTACTTC.

The chain links TRBV19 to TRBJ2-7; 8 nucleotides line up with TRBD2. The CDR3 sequence is 15 residues long. The germline gives CDR1 LNHDA, CDR2 SQIVND (reference sequence). Trimming at V came to 4 bases and at J to 0 bases, leaving 5 bases not matched to a gene. The CDR3 region is CASSSGGPASYEQYF. As DNA, the CDR3 is TGTGCCAGTAGTAGCGGGGGGCCGGCCTCCTACGAGCAGTACTTC.

The chain carries TRBV21-1 and TRBJ1-5; TRBD1 is the table's D call and was not checked against the DNA. TRBV21-1 is tagged as a pseudogene. The CDR3 length is 17 residues. CDR3 protein: CASSKGADRGSNQPQHF. The CDR3, as DNA: TGTGCCAGCAGCAAAGGGGCCGACAGGGGTAGCAATCAGCCCCAGCATTTT.

This clonotype was counted a few times. V usage is TRBV19 and J usage is TRBJ2-7; TRBD1 aligns across 8 bases. CDR1 LNHDA and CDR2 SQIVND come from the germline V gene (reference sequence). V dropped 5 bases and J dropped 3; count of bases not matched to a gene: 3. This CDR3 is built from 13 residues. The CDR3 reads CASSLGQVYEQYF. CDR3 coding DNA: TGTGCCAGTAGTCTGGGACAGGTCTACGAGCAGTACTTC.

In DNA form, the CDR3 reads TGCAGTGCTAGTGGGCGGGACTGGTACAATGAGCAGTTCTTC. Protein: CSASGRDWYNEQFF. The rearrangement joins TRBV20-1 to TRBJ2-1, with D perhaps matching TRBD2 (6 bases). The CDR3 is 14 residues long. V was cut by 3 bases and J by 4 bases, with 13 bases left in between. From germline, CDR1 is DFQATT and CDR2 SNEGSKA (reference sequence).

Only a few counts were recorded for this clonotype. The rearrangement joins TRBV5-4 to TRBJ2-7; a possible D gene is TRBD2 (5 bases). CDR1 SGHNT and CDR2 YYREEE come from the germline V gene (reference sequence). This CDR3 region has 17 residues. With 4 bases removed from V and 5 bases from J, the gap between germline ends came to 25 bases. CDR3 sequence reads: CASSTRLSEFRVHEQYF. CDR3 coding DNA: TGTGCCAGCAGCACCCGACTATCCGAATTCCGTGTCCACGAGCAGTACTTC.

This clonotype has just a few counts. This chain connects TRBV6-1 to TRBJ1-5; D not certain. This CDR3 comprises 15 residues. The V end was cut by 8 bases, the J end by 2 bases, with 16 bases between. Per germline, CDR1 MNHNS and CDR2 SASEGT. DNA for the CDR3: TGTGCCAGCGGTCTCGGCGATTATGGCAATCAGCCCCAGCATTTT. Protein sequence: CASGLGDYGNQPQHF.

This clonotype has only a few counts. The genes are TRBV6-5 and TRBJ1-1; TRBD1 might be the D (5 bases). V gave up 0 bases and J gave up 4 bases, with 9 bases separating them. The CDR3 is 14 residues long. CDR1 is MNHEY and CDR2 is SVGAGI in the germline V gene. The DNA of the CDR3 is TGTGCCAGCAGTTACTCCGTGGGGACCACTGAAGCTTTCTTT. Its protein product is CASSYSVGTTEAFF.

This clonotype was seen more than once but under ten times. The rearrangement joins TRBV19 to TRBJ1-2; no definite D call. Per the germline V gene, CDR1 is LNHDA and CDR2 is SQIVND (reference sequence). The germline V and J ends were trimmed by 7 bases and 8 bases, with 14 bases remaining between them. There are 12 residues in the CDR3. CDR3 residues: CASMGPTLGYTF. The CDR3 bases are TGTGCCAGTATGGGTCCAACCCTCGGCTACACCTTC.

This clonotype was picked up a small number of times. The chain employs TRBV6-5 and TRBJ1-1; D gene uncertain. V lost 1 base, J lost 11 bases, and 8 bases lay in between. CDR3 length equals 11 residues. Per the germline V gene, CDR1 is MNHEY and CDR2 is SVGAGI. CDR3 in amino acids: CASSYLGSAFF. The CDR3 DNA is TGTGCCAGCAGTTACTTGGGCTCTGCTTTCTTT.

This clonotype was seen a handful of times. The chain carries TRBV27 and TRBJ2-2; 13 positions agree with TRBD2. Germline V gene sequence: CDR1 MNHEY, CDR2 SMNVEV (reference sequence). The CDR3 contains 16 residues. The trim removed 5 bases at V and 4 bases at J, leaving 4 bases unmatched. For the CDR3, the DNA is TGTGCCAGCAGTATTACTAGCGGGAGGGCCACCGGGGAGCTGTTTTTT. This encodes CASSITSGRATGELFF.

This clonotype was seen just once. This CDR3 reads CASSITSSEPHEQYF. The CDR3 bases are TGTGCCAGTAGTATAACCTCTTCAGAACCCCACGAGCAGTACTTC. The chain carries TRBV19 and TRBJ2-7; D gene ambiguous. The V and J ends lost 2 bases and 5 bases respectively, with 16 bases between them. This CDR3 contains 15 residues. Per germline, CDR1 LNHDA and CDR2 SQIVND (reference sequence).

The chain links TRBV6-2 or TRBV6-3 to TRBJ1-1; D uncertain. CDR1 MNHEY and CDR2 SVGEGT come from the germline V gene. The CDR3 runs 11 residues. Trimming took 10 bases from V and 2 from J, leaving 8 bases between them. As DNA, the CDR3 is TGTGCCACCACAACAAACACTGAAGCTTTCTTT. As protein: CATTTNTEAFF.

This clonotype has just a few counts. The CDR3 DNA follows: TGTGCCAGCAGCTTGCGGTCAGGGCAAGAGACCCAGTACTTC. Encoded protein: CASSLRSGQETQYF. The gene calls are TRBV5-4 and TRBJ2-5, with D perhaps TRBD1 (5 bases). The CDR3 runs 14 residues. The germline V and J ends were trimmed by 1 base and 2 bases, with 9 bases remaining between them. CDR1 is SGHNT and CDR2 is YYREEE in the germline V gene (reference sequence).

The chain recombines TRBV7-9 with TRBJ2-3; D might be TRBD2 (6 bases). V lost 7 bases and J lost 1, with 18 bases in between. CDR1 and CDR2 from the germline V gene are SEHNR and FQNEAQ (reference sequence). The CDR3 runs 16 residues. The DNA of the CDR3 is TGTGCCAGCAATACTCGGGGACTTCTGGGCACAGATACGCAGTATTTT. Translated, it gives CASNTRGLLGTDTQYF. The whole variable domain, remainder taken from reference TRBV7-9 and TRBJ2-3, is DTGVSQNPRHKITKRGQNVTFRCDPISEHNRLYWYRQTLGQGPEFLTYFQNEAQLEKSRLLSDRFSAERPKGSFSTLEIQRTEQGDSAMYLCASNTRGLLGTDTQYFGPGTRLTVL.

This rearrangement joins TRBV20-1 to TRBJ2-7; maybe TRBD1 (6 bases). This CDR3 has 14 residues. The germline gives CDR1 DFQATT, CDR2 SNEGSKA (reference sequence). V lost 5 bases, J lost 0 bases, and 14 bases lay in between. CDR3 loop: CSALDRSSSYEQYF. The CDR3 region has the DNA TGCAGTGCTTTGGACAGATCGAGCTCCTACGAGCAGTACTTC.

The rearrangement joins TRBV7-2 to TRBJ2-1, with 10 bases that match TRBD1. Trimming at V came to 5 bases and at J to 6 bases, leaving 7 bases not matched to a gene. The CDR3 has 15 residues. The germline V gene has CDR1 SGHTA and CDR2 FQGNSA. CDR3 DNA: TGTGCCAGCAGCCTCGACAGGGGGCAATTCAATGAGCAGTTCTTC. It specifies CASSLDRGQFNEQFF.